This TCR beta chain was recovered during a study of blood T cell repertoires in COVID-19. Germline V gives CDR1 LGHDT, CDR2 YNNKEL (reference sequence). V lost 8 bases to trimming and J lost 2 bases, with 10 bases between them. This CDR3 has 13 amino acids. Recovery meant two consecutive negative NP/OP PCR tests, professional clearance, or resolved symptoms. In the original analysis: Reference gene primer amplification in the assay estimated nucleated cell counts. Data came from immunoSEQ multiplex PCR; TCRdb stores just in-frame clones and leaves some out. From that table come the V and J calls and clone size; the DNA was used to work out D and trimming. The data hold 200,000 to 250,000 clones, with about four fifths observed a single time.

Sequenced input: PBMCs or T cells enriched from blood (not recorded which). This clonotype originated in a woman aged 60-75 years who had recovered from COVID-19. The rearrangement uses TRBV3-1 (or the pseudogene TRBV3-2) and TRBJ1-5; possible D gene TRBD1, 5 bases. Written as DNA, the CDR3 is TGTGCCAGCGGGGGGGAGGGCAATCAGCCCCAGCATTTT. Amino acids: CASGGEGNQPQHF.